The 32 T cell receptor beta chains below were found in one sample sequenced in a study of human CD4 T cells and Enterobacteriaceae. Sorting took every CD4+ cell except CD45RA+CCR7+CD95- naive cells, reaching over 98% purity. Sequencing used immunoSEQ multiplex PCR; TCRdb keeps in-frame clones, though not all of them. Among roughly 28,000 clones listed, about four fifths were seen once. The sequencing input was memory CD4+ T cells from blood. The receptors shown here come from a human donor in good health.

V is TRBV18 and J is TRBJ2-1; TRBD2 aligns across 10 bases. The CDR3 extends over 15 amino acids. V shed 4 bases, J shed 8 bases, and the junction held 8 bases outside the gene matches. CDR1 and CDR2 (germline): KGHSH, LQKENI. As DNA, the CDR3 is TGTGCCAGCTCACTAGCGGGAGGAAGGGCCGATGAGCAGTTCTTC. Protein sequence: CASSLAGGRADEQFF.

This rearrangement joins TRBV28 to TRBJ1-4; 9 nucleotides line up with TRBD1. Germline V gene sequence: CDR1 MDHEN, CDR2 SYDVKM. This CDR3 contains 13 residues. V lost 6 bases to trimming and J lost 8 bases; unmatched junction nucleotides: 4. DNA for the CDR3: TGTGCCAGCAGGACAGGGGGATGGGAAAAACTGTTTTTT. Its protein product is CASRTGGWEKLFF.

This clone was counted only a few times. The rearrangement links TRBV11-2 to TRBJ2-5; 8 bases agree with TRBD2. Germline CDR1 is SGHAT and CDR2 is FQNNGV. With 9 bases clipped from V and 0 bases from J, the junction kept 6 bases outside the gene matches. The CDR3 sequence is 14 residues long. The CDR3 DNA is TGTGCCAGTTCGGGACTAGAGGACCAAGAGACCCAGTACTTC. Translation gives CASSGLEDQETQYF.

The chain is built from TRBV27 and TRBJ2-1; possible D gene TRBD1, 6 bases. Germline V gene lookup returns CDR1 MNHEY and CDR2 SMNVEV (reference sequence). The CDR3 contains 14 residues. With 4 bases removed from V and 0 bases from J, the gap between germline ends came to 7 bases. The CDR3 nucleotides are TGTGCCAGCAGTTCAGGGGTCTCCTACAATGAGCAGTTCTTC. This gives the protein CASSSGVSYNEQFF.

This chain joins TRBV4-1 and TRBJ2-1, with D possibly matching TRBD2 (6 bases). The CDR3 is 15 amino acids. V lost 2 bases, J lost 10 bases, and 18 bases lay in between. CDR1 is MGHRA, CDR2 YSYEKL, per germline. CDR3 coding DNA: TGCGCCAGCAGCCAACGCGGGGCAGAGGTGAGAGAGCAGTTCTTC. As protein: CASSQRGAEVREQFF.

CDR3 coding DNA: TGCGCCAGCAGACAGGCCACAGGGACCGGGGAGCTGTTTTTT. Amino acids: CASRQATGTGELFF. The genes are TRBV5-1 and TRBJ2-2; TRBD1 is a possible D gene (6 bases). The CDR3 loop spans 14 amino acids. Trimming removed 5 bases at V and 5 bases at J, with 13 bases between. The V gene's germline CDR1 is SGHRS and CDR2 YFSETQ.

V usage is TRBV6-5 and J usage is TRBJ1-1; D gene unclear. Deletions cut 0 bases from V and 6 bases from J, with 14 bases between. Germline assignment: CDR1 MNHEY and CDR2 SVGAGI. This CDR3 is built from 15 residues. The DNA of the CDR3 is TGTGCCAGCAGTTACTCCTCACGGGGAACGGCTGAAGCTTTCTTT. Translating gives CASSYSSRGTAEAFF.

The J gene is TRBJ2-5, the V gene TRBV23-1; the match to TRBD1 covers 7 bases. TRBV23-1 is an open reading frame whose function is uncertain. This CDR3 is built from 17 residues. V shed 4 bases and J 5 bases; nucleotides not matched to a gene: 16. The CDR3 bases are TGCGCCAGCAGTCGAGCTCCGACAGGGCAGGGTAGGGAGACCCAGTACTTC. The encoded protein is CASSRAPTGQGRETQYF.

Remarks on this clone: This sample also contains other DNA sequences that code for the same CDR3. This chain joins TRBV27 and TRBJ1-6, with TRBD1 matching over 9 bases. CDR3 length: 14 amino acids. The germline V gene has CDR1 MNHEY and CDR2 SMNVEV (reference sequence). The ends lost 7 bases at V and 10 bases at J; junction bases unmatched: 8. The CDR3 DNA sequence: TGTGCCAGCACCGCAGACAGGGGGTACTCACCCCTCCACTTT. Residues: CASTADRGYSPLHF.

This chain joins TRBV27 and TRBJ1-3; D is undetermined. Trimming stripped 4 bases from V and 4 bases from J, with 8 bases between. Germline CDR1 reads MNHEY; CDR2 reads SMNVEV (reference sequence). The CDR3 contains 13 residues. This CDR3 reads CASSSGRGNTIYF. The CDR3 coding sequence is TGTGCCAGCAGTTCCGGTAGGGGAAACACCATATATTTT.

A single count supports this clone. The chain carries TRBV11-2 and TRBJ2-5, with TRBD1 as a possible D gene (5 bases). Germline CDR1 reads SGHAT; CDR2 reads FQNNGV. CDR3 size: 17 residues. The V gene lost 3 bases and the J gene lost 4 bases, with 21 bases spanning the gap. The CDR3 nucleotides read TGTGCCAGCAGCTTCTCGACAGCCCCTTTTTCTGGAGAGACCCAGTACTTC. Protein product: CASSFSTAPFSGETQYF.

The V call is TRBV18, the J call TRBJ1-5; TRBD1 agrees at 7 bases. Germline lookup yields CDR1 KGHSH and CDR2 LQKENI. Unmatched junction bases numbered 9, after V lost 4 bases and J lost 6 bases. The CDR3 is 15 residues long. In DNA, the CDR3 is TGTGCCAGCTCACATACGACAGGGACGGGTCAGCCCCAGCATTTT. Translated: CASSHTTGTGQPQHF.

The chain links TRBV5-5 to TRBJ2-5, with 7 bases that match TRBD2. The CDR3 is 17 amino acids. J was trimmed by 4 bases and V by 1 base; bases with no gene match: 13. The germline V gene has CDR1 SGHKS and CDR2 YYEKEE (reference sequence). CDR3 amino acids: CASSLKQAGRAGETQYF. CDR3 coding DNA: TGTGCCAGCAGCTTGAAGCAAGCGGGACGTGCGGGAGAGACCCAGTACTTC.

This chain connects TRBV2 to TRBJ1-1; D is undetermined. V lost 3 bases, J lost 7 bases, and 6 bases lay in between. Per germline, CDR1 SNHLY and CDR2 FYNNEI. This CDR3 has 11 residues. The CDR3 here is CASSERDEAFF. CDR3 coding DNA: TGTGCCAGCAGTGAGAGGGATGAAGCTTTCTTT.

The sample holds one count of this clone. The chain uses TRBV5-5 and TRBJ2-3, with D possibly matching TRBD1 (6 bases). The CDR3 spans 14 residues. The germline V gene encodes CDR1 SGHKS and CDR2 YYEKEE (reference sequence). V lost 3 bases and J 1 base, leaving 9 bases between the germline ends. The chain's CDR3 is CASSSRTGTDTQYF. For the CDR3, the DNA is TGTGCCAGCAGCTCCAGGACAGGCACAGATACGCAGTATTTT.

This rearrangement joins TRBV7-8 to TRBJ1-3, with no clear D. The CDR3 runs 15 residues. CDR1 and CDR2 (germline): SGHVS, FQNEAQ. V lost 5 bases and J lost 4, with 15 bases in between. CDR3 coding DNA: TGTGCCAGCAGCGCACAGACCCGGGGAGGAAACACCATATATTTT. Translation gives CASSAQTRGGNTIYF.

This rearrangement joins TRBV30 to TRBJ2-3, with 11 bases fitting TRBD2. Germline-derived CDR1 and CDR2 are GTSNPN and SVGIG (reference sequence). V dropped 2 bases and J dropped 4; count of bases not matched to a gene: 11. The CDR3 consists of 17 residues. The CDR3 DNA follows: TGTGCCTGGAGTACCCCGGGACTAGCGGTGCCTTCAGATACGCAGTATTTT. Translated, it gives CAWSTPGLAVPSDTQYF.

V is TRBV28 and J is TRBJ2-7; weak D call: TRBD2 (6 bases). This CDR3 comprises 15 residues. Trimming took off 8 bases at V and 2 bases at J, with 19 bases between the two ends. Germline assignment: CDR1 MDHEN and CDR2 SYDVKM. In DNA, the CDR3 is TGTGCCAGCTCACAACGGGGGTTGCGGACCTACGAGCAGTACTTC. This sequence encodes CASSQRGLRTYEQYF. Filled out from reference TRBV28 and TRBJ2-7, the complete variable domain reads DVKVTQSSRYLVKRTGEKVFLECVQDMDHENMFWYRQDPGLGLRLIYFSYDVKMKEKGDIPEGYSVSREKKERFSLILESASTNQTSMYLCASSQRGLRTYEQYFGPGTRLTVT.

The J gene is TRBJ2-7, the V gene TRBV11-3; D gene uncertain. CDR3 length: 13 residues. The germline V and J ends were trimmed by 2 bases and 0 bases, with 5 bases remaining between them. Germline CDR1 reads SGHNT; CDR2 reads YENEEA. CDR3 nucleotide sequence: TGTGCCAGCAGCTTATACGACTCCTACGAGCAGTACTTC. This gives the protein CASSLYDSYEQYF.

This chain connects TRBV4-2 to TRBJ1-2; the D is unclear. There are 15 residues in the CDR3. Germline V gives CDR1 LGHNA, CDR2 YNFKEQ. The ends were cut back, 0 bases at V and 8 bases at J, with 16 bases in the middle. DNA of the CDR3: TGTGCCAGCAGCCAAGAGGTCGGCGCCGCAGGAGGCTACACCTTC. This translates into CASSQEVGAAGGYTF.

The chain uses TRBV2 and TRBJ2-1; D tentatively reads TRBD1 or TRBD2 (6 bases each). V was cut by 1 base and J by 4 bases, with 14 bases left in between. This CDR3 comprises 16 residues. CDR1 is SNHLY, CDR2 FYNNEI, per germline. CDR3 in amino acids: CASSEGTGARYNEQFF. In DNA, the CDR3 is TGTGCCAGCAGTGAAGGCACGGGGGCGCGGTACAATGAGCAGTTCTTC.

This chain connects TRBV14 to TRBJ2-1, with D perhaps TRBD2 (6 bases). Germline lookup yields CDR1 SGHDN and CDR2 FVKESK. CDR3 size: 16 residues. V dropped 0 bases and J dropped 6 bases, with 15 bases sitting between them. The CDR3 loop reads CASSQDTQGGGNEQFF. The CDR3 bases are TGTGCCAGCAGCCAAGATACCCAGGGAGGCGGCAATGAGCAGTTCTTC. Together with reference TRBV14 and TRBJ2-1, the CDR3 gives the full variable domain: EAGVTQFPSHSVIEKGQTVTLRCDPISGHDNLYWYRRVMGKEIKFLLHFVKESKQDESGMPNNRFLAERTGGTYSTLKVQPAELEDSGVYFCASSQDTQGGGNEQFFGPGTRLTVL.

This chain uses TRBV15 with TRBJ2-3; TRBD1 aligns across 8 bases. CDR3 length: 13 amino acids. V trimming: 0 bases; J trimming: 15 bases; junction bases outside the gene matches: 8. Germline V gene sequence: CDR1 LNHNV, CDR2 YYDKDF (reference sequence). The CDR3 spells CATSRDRMDRAYF. CDR3 nucleotides: TGTGCCACCAGCAGAGATCGTATGGACAGGGCTTATTTT. Supplemented by reference TRBV15 and TRBJ2-3, the full variable domain reads DAMVIQNPRYQVTQFGKPVTLSCSQTLNHNVMYWYQQKSSQAPKLLFHYYDKDFNNEADTPDNFQSRRPNTSFCFLDIRSPGLGDTAMYLCATSRDRMDRAYFGPGTRLTVL.

The chain combines TRBV6-4 with TRBJ2-7, with D perhaps TRBD1 (7 bases). V was trimmed by 4 bases and J by 2 bases, leaving 15 bases between them. The CDR3 length is 15 residues. The germline V gene has CDR1 MRHNA and CDR2 SNTAGT. The CDR3 sequence is CASSAQGGSTYEQYF. The DNA of the CDR3 is TGTGCCAGCAGTGCCCAGGGGGGATCAACCTACGAGCAGTACTTC.

The chain uses TRBV18 and TRBJ1-5; D is unclear. The V gene lost 2 bases and the J gene lost 0 bases, with 8 bases spanning the gap. The CDR3 spans 15 residues. Germline values: CDR1 KGHSH, CDR2 LQKENI. CDR3 coding DNA: TGTGCCAGCTCACCAGCCGGGGATAGCAATCAGCCCCAGCATTTT. Its protein product is CASSPAGDSNQPQHF.

This chain connects TRBV18 to TRBJ2-3; 7 nucleotides line up with TRBD1. The length of the CDR3 is 12 residues. Germline values: CDR1 KGHSH, CDR2 LQKENI. Trimming removed 8 bases from V and 1 base from J; junction bases left unmatched: 0. This CDR3 reads CASGQGTDTQYF. Written as DNA, the CDR3 is TGTGCCAGCGGACAGGGCACAGATACGCAGTATTTT.

This chain uses TRBV10-3 with TRBJ1-1; 9 bases are shared with TRBD1. This CDR3 is built from 17 residues. Germline V lookup: CDR1 ENHRY, CDR2 SYGVKD. J gave up 8 bases and V 0 bases, and 13 bases lay outside the gene matches. The CDR3 sequence: CAISESIYRTGAQEAFF. CDR3 DNA: TGTGCCATCAGTGAGTCGATCTACAGGACAGGGGCCCAGGAAGCTTTCTTT.

This chain connects TRBV5-1 to TRBJ2-3, with D possibly being TRBD1 (5 bases). Deletions cut 1 base from V and 2 bases from J, with 11 bases between. The CDR3 is 15 residues long. Germline CDR1 is SGHRS and CDR2 is YFSETQ. The chain's CDR3 is CASSLTGRLTDTQYF. In nucleotides, the CDR3 is TGCGCCAGCAGCTTGACAGGCCGACTCACAGATACGCAGTATTTT.

This clone was counted a few times. V and J are TRBV28 and TRBJ2-1; maybe TRBD2 (5 bases). The CDR3 has 15 residues. Trimming removed 6 bases from V and 1 base from J, with 13 bases in between. Germline CDR1 and CDR2: MDHEN and SYDVKM. The CDR3 region is CASRYGGPSYNEQFF. CDR3 DNA: TGTGCCAGCAGATATGGAGGCCCTTCCTACAATGAGCAGTTCTTC. Using reference TRBV28 and TRBJ2-1 for the parts outside the CDR3, the full variable domain is DVKVTQSSRYLVKRTGEKVFLECVQDMDHENMFWYRQDPGLGLRLIYFSYDVKMKEKGDIPEGYSVSREKKERFSLILESASTNQTSMYLCASRYGGPSYNEQFFGPGTRLTVL.

The J gene is TRBJ2-4, the V gene TRBV4-1, with 9 bases lining up with TRBD2. V was clipped by 0 bases and J by 0 bases; unmatched bases: 12. This CDR3 region has 20 residues. Germline V gene sequence: CDR1 MGHRA, CDR2 YSYEKL. CDR3 sequence: CASSQDGGLAGKLAKNIQYF. The CDR3 DNA follows: TGCGCCAGCAGCCAAGATGGGGGGCTAGCGGGGAAACTAGCCAAAAACATTCAGTACTTC.

V usage is TRBV29-1 and J usage is TRBJ2-3; TRBD2 matches 10 bases. The CDR3 extends over 15 amino acids. The V gene end was trimmed by 1 base and the J gene end by 2 bases; junction bases not matched to a gene: 3. Germline V lookup: CDR1 SQVTM, CDR2 ANQGSEA. CDR3 nucleotide sequence: TGCAGCGTTGAAGCTAGCGGGGGACACACAGATACGCAGTATTTT. Protein sequence: CSVEASGGHTDTQYF.

The chain employs TRBV28 and TRBJ1-1; TRBD1 matches 12 bases. Trimming cost V 4 bases and J 4 bases; bases outside gene matches: 13. This CDR3 comprises 18 residues. The germline V gene has CDR1 MDHEN and CDR2 SYDVKM. The CDR3 DNA reads as TGTGCCAGCAGTTCACCTTTTGGGACAGGGGGCTTGATCACTGAAGCTTTCTTT. This encodes CASSSPFGTGGLITEAFF.